These T cell receptor beta chains were read from a single sample in a study of CD8 T cells in Susac syndrome. TCRdb reprocessed the immunoSEQ multiplex PCR reads with MiXCR, giving one entry per CDR3 protein. The repertoire has about 200,000 distinct CDR3 sequences, about 95% of them found once; the top ten carry about 0.09%. Sample: CD4+ T cells from PBMCs. The receptor set was obtained from a human donor with multiple sclerosis. CDR3s include the opening cysteine and the closing phenylalanine or tryptophan. Each record gives: clone size, J gene, V gene, D gene, CDR3 DNA, CDR3 protein. The D gene is left open where the match is weak. Clone size is given for some rows only: seen once, a few or many times, or a class if the clone is expanded.

clone size: .; J gene: TRBJ2-7; V gene: TRBV3-1; D gene: .; CDR3 DNA: TGTGCCAGCAGCTCCGCAACCGGTCCCTACGAGCAGTACTTC; CDR3 protein: CASSSATGPYEQYF
clone size: .; J gene: TRBJ1-5; V gene: TRBV24-1; D gene: .; CDR3 DNA: TGTGCCACCAGTGATGGGATTCAGCCCCAGCATTTT; CDR3 protein: CATSDGIQPQHF
clone size: .; J gene: TRBJ2-5; V gene: TRBV7-2; D gene: TRBD1; CDR3 DNA: TGTGCCAGCAGCCAGGGACAGGGGAGTGGGGAGACCCAGTACTTC; CDR3 protein: CASSQGQGSGETQYF
clone size: once; J gene: TRBJ1-2; V gene: TRBV24-1; D gene: TRBD1; CDR3 DNA: TGTGCCACCAGTGACCGGGGACAGGGGGCTGATGGCTACACCTTC; CDR3 protein: CATSDRGQGADGYTF
clone size: .; J gene: TRBJ2-5; V gene: TRBV7-9; D gene: .; CDR3 DNA: TGTGCCAGCGCCCCGATACGGGGGCCCTCCGAGACCCAGTACTTC; CDR3 protein: CASAPIRGPSETQYF
clone size: .; J gene: TRBJ1-2; V gene: TRBV29-1; D gene: .; CDR3 DNA: TGCAGCGCCTCTGGGGGGCAGAGGGAAAACTATGGCTACACCTTC; CDR3 protein: CSASGGQRENYGYTF
clone size: .; J gene: TRBJ2-5; V gene: TRBV29-1; D gene: .; CDR3 DNA: TGCAGCGTTGAGCACGTAGGGGGGCGAGAGACCCAGTACTTC; CDR3 protein: CSVEHVGGRETQYF
clone size: .; J gene: TRBJ2-1; V gene: TRBV2; D gene: TRBD2; CDR3 DNA: TGTGCCAGCAGTCCGGGACTAGCGGGAATTGAGCAGTTCTTC; CDR3 protein: CASSPGLAGIEQFF
clone size: .; J gene: TRBJ2-5; V gene: TRBV20-1; D gene: .; CDR3 DNA: TGCAGTGCTGGGTCGGGGGGCCGAGTTGAGGAGACCCAGTACTTC; CDR3 protein: CSAGSGGRVEETQYF
clone size: .; J gene: TRBJ2-7; V gene: TRBV3-1; D gene: .; CDR3 DNA: TGTGCCAGCAGCCCCGGGCGCTCCTACGAGCAGTACTTC; CDR3 protein: CASSPGRSYEQYF
clone size: .; J gene: TRBJ2-6; V gene: TRBV29-1; D gene: TRBD1; CDR3 DNA: TGCAGCGTCCGGAACAGGGGTTTCCCTGGGGCCAACGTCCTGACTTTC; CDR3 protein: CSVRNRGFPGANVLTF